Listed below are T cell receptor beta chains from one sample, sequenced in a study of T cell repertoires in cytomegalovirus infection. Each CDR3 protein is one row after TCRdb ran MiXCR on the reads. The sample consists of 680,000 or so distinct CDR3 sequences, approximately 40% of them appearing once. The sequenced sample was PBMCs. The receptors were gathered from a human donor in good health (CMV status not recorded). Some clones in this sample may be carry-over from other donors' samples. Both conserved end residues are part of each CDR3. Fields, in order: D gene, CDR3 length, J gene, V gene, clone size, CDR3 protein, CDR3 DNA. The D gene is left open where the match is weak. Size tells how often a clone was seen (once, few, many) or the class of an expanded clone, and some rows leave it out.

D gene: NA
CDR3 length: 16
J gene: TRBJ2-2
V gene: TRBV7-2
clone size: NA
CDR3 protein: CASSLRAGDRTGELFF
CDR3 DNA: TGTGCCAGCAGCTTAAGGGCCGGGGATAGGACCGGGGAGCTGTTTTTT

D gene: NA
CDR3 length: 17
J gene: TRBJ1-3
V gene: TRBV9
clone size: once
CDR3 protein: CASSVGDGLISGNTIYF
CDR3 DNA: TGTGCCAGCAGCGTAGGGGACGGACTGATCTCTGGAAACACCATATATTTT

D gene: NA
CDR3 length: 12
J gene: TRBJ2-7
V gene: TRBV7-2
clone size: NA
CDR3 protein: CASSIQAYEQYF
CDR3 DNA: TGTGCCAGCAGCATACAGGCCTACGAGCAGTACTTC

D gene: NA
CDR3 length: 15
J gene: TRBJ2-2
V gene: TRBV28
clone size: NA
CDR3 protein: CASSPPRGRGSVLFF
CDR3 DNA: TGTGCCAGCAGCCCACCTCGGGGCAGGGGCTCCGTGCTGTTTTTT

D gene: NA
CDR3 length: 15
J gene: TRBJ2-4
V gene: TRBV7-9
clone size: few
CDR3 protein: CASSSKGGSSNIQYF
CDR3 DNA: TGTGCCAGCAGCTCCAAGGGGGGCAGTTCCAACATTCAGTACTTC

D gene: NA
CDR3 length: 15
J gene: TRBJ2-3
V gene: TRBV5-6
clone size: NA
CDR3 protein: CASSFARLVGDTQYF
CDR3 DNA: TGTGCCAGCAGCTTCGCACGTCTTGTTGGAGATACGCAGTATTTT

D gene: NA
CDR3 length: 14
J gene: TRBJ1-1
V gene: TRBV3-2
clone size: NA
CDR3 protein: CASRQVKGRTEAFF
CDR3 DNA: TGTGCCAGCAGACAGGTAAAAGGGCGTACCGAAGCTTTCTTT

D gene: NA
CDR3 length: 18
J gene: TRBJ2-1
V gene: TRBV5-6
clone size: few
CDR3 protein: CASSLYALGGPANDEQFF
CDR3 DNA: TGTGCCAGCAGCTTGTACGCTTTGGGGGGCCCTGCTAACGATGAGCAGTTCTTC

D gene: NA
CDR3 length: 14
J gene: TRBJ2-5
V gene: TRBV5-6
clone size: NA
CDR3 protein: CASSSGTIGETQYF
CDR3 DNA: TGTGCCAGCAGCTCAGGGACGATCGGGGAGACCCAGTACTTC

D gene: TRBD1
CDR3 length: 21
J gene: TRBJ2-5
V gene: TRBV20-1
clone size: few
CDR3 protein: CSARDLFRGLNSTGGEETQYF
CDR3 DNA: TGCAGTGCTAGAGATCTTTTTCGGGGCCTAAACTCGACAGGGGGCGAAGAGACCCAGTACTTC

D gene: TRBD2
CDR3 length: 16
J gene: TRBJ2-3
V gene: TRBV5-1
clone size: NA
CDR3 protein: CASSRLAGVSPDTQYF
CDR3 DNA: TGCGCCAGCAGTAGACTAGCGGGAGTGAGCCCAGATACGCAGTATTTT

D gene: NA
CDR3 length: 12
J gene: TRBJ1-2
V gene: TRBV30
clone size: NA
CDR3 protein: CAWMSPSHGYTF
CDR3 DNA: TGTGCCTGGATGTCGCCAAGCCATGGCTACACCTTC

D gene: NA
CDR3 length: 16
J gene: TRBJ1-1
V gene: TRBV3-1
clone size: few
CDR3 protein: CASSQAPSEGDTEAFF
CDR3 DNA: TGTGCCAGCAGCCAAGCCCCCTCCGAGGGGGACACTGAAGCTTTCTTT

D gene: NA
CDR3 length: 15
J gene: TRBJ1-2
V gene: TRBV4-2
clone size: NA
CDR3 protein: CASSQAGALNYGYTF
CDR3 DNA: TGTGCCAGCAGCCAAGCAGGGGCTCTTAACTATGGCTACACCTTC

D gene: TRBD2
CDR3 length: 15
J gene: TRBJ2-4
V gene: TRBV7-9
clone size: NA
CDR3 protein: CASSSGPGGKGIQYF
CDR3 DNA: TGTGCCAGCAGCTCGGGGCCGGGGGGTAAGGGCATTCAGTACTTC

D gene: TRBD1
CDR3 length: 14
J gene: TRBJ1-2
V gene: TRBV5-6
clone size: NA
CDR3 protein: CASSLNRGGHGYTF
CDR3 DNA: TGTGCCAGCAGCTTGAACAGGGGAGGTCATGGCTACACCTTC

D gene: NA
CDR3 length: 15
J gene: TRBJ2-1
V gene: TRBV7-3
clone size: NA
CDR3 protein: CASSTTGQGLNEQFF
CDR3 DNA: TGTGCCAGCAGCACTACGGGGCAGGGGCTCAATGAGCAGTTCTTC

D gene: NA
CDR3 length: 13
J gene: TRBJ1-4
V gene: TRBV29-1
clone size: NA
CDR3 protein: CSVMDRPNEKLFF
CDR3 DNA: TGCAGCGTCATGGACAGACCTAATGAAAAACTGTTTTTT